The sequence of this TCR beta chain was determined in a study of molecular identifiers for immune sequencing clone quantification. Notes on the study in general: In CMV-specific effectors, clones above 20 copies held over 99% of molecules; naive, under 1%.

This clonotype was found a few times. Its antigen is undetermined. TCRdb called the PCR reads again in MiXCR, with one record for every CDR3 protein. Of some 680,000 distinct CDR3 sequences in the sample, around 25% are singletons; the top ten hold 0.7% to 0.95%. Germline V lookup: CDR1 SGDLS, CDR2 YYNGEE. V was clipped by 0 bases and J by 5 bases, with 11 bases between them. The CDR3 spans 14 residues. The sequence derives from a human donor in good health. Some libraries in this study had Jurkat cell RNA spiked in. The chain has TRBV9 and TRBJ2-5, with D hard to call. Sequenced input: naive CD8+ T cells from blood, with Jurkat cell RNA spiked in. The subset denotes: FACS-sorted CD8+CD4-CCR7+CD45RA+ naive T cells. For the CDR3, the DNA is TGTGCCAGCAGCGTAGGTGGCTTTGGGGAGACCCAGTACTTC. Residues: CASSVGGFGETQYF.